This section outlines one T cell receptor (beta chain) sequence together with its context. Its target is not known. The data belong to a study of T cells after yellow fever vaccination. Trimming left V 5 bases short and J 4 bases short, with 14 bases between. Germline CDR1 reads SGHTA; CDR2 reads FQGNSA. This CDR3 is built from 14 residues. Findings and caveats of the study: A faster peak, day 5 versus 15, was reached by the weaker secondary response.

TCRdb used MiXCR to reprocess the 5' RACE reads, holding one entry per CDR3 protein. The data contain nearly 350,000 distinct CDR3 sequences, roughly 8.6% of them singletons. Source: PBMCs, taken approximately 47 days after the first yellow fever vaccination. The source is a man between 18 and 29 years old who received the YFV17D yellow fever vaccine. The chain recombines TRBV7-2 with TRBJ1-1; D perhaps matches TRBD1 (6 bases). CDR3 sequence (DNA): TGTGCCAGCAGCGCACGACAGGAGGCCACTGAAGCTTTCTTT. Translating gives CASSARQEATEAFF.